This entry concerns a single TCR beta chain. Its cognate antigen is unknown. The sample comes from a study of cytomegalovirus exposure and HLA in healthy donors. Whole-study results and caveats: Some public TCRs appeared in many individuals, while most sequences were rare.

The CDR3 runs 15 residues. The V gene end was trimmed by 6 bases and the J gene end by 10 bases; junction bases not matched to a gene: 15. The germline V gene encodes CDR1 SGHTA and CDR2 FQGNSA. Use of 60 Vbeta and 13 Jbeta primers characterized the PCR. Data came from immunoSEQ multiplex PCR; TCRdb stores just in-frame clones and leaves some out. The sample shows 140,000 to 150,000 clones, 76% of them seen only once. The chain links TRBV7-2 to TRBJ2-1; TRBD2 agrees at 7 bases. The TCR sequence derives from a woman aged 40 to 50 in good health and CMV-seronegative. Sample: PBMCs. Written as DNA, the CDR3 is TGTGCCAGCAGTAGCACCGGGACTATCCGTGCGGAGCAGTTCTTC. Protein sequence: CASSSTGTIRAEQFF.